This TCR beta chain was profiled in a study of T-cell reconstitution after alpha-beta-depleted transplantation in children. Preparation of the TCRbeta library involved a method that used unique molecular identifiers. Each CDR3 protein is one row after TCRdb ran MiXCR on the PCR reads. The sample holds about 230,000 distinct CDR3 sequences, 9.7% seen once. The table lists this clonotype with many counts. Germline V gene data show CDR1 as MDHEN and CDR2 as SYDVKM. The ends lost 6 bases at V and 2 bases at J; junction bases unmatched: 13. The CDR3 is 19 residues long. The J gene is TRBJ2-7, the V gene TRBV28, with 16 positions matching TRBD2. The clonotype was recovered from a human donor who donated a stem cell graft to a child with SCID. The source was PBMCs from the stem cell graft donor, collected from the stem cell graft. The CDR3 bases are TGTGCCAGCAGCAATTCGGGACTAGCGGGGGGGCGACGGACCTACGAGCAGTACTTC. Translating gives CASSNSGLAGGRRTYEQYF.